These T cell receptor beta chains were read from a single sample in a study of CD4 T cells in relation to SARS-CoV-2 and coronaviruses. Assay: immunoSEQ multiplex PCR; the TCRdb copy retains only in-frame clones and omits some. The sample shows about 37,000 clones, approximately 85% of them seen only once. Sequenced sample: memory CD4+ T cells from PBMCs. The receptors were gathered from an adult with COVID-19. Each CDR3 is given with its conserved first and last residue. A D gene is named only where the DNA matches it firmly. Not all rows give a size; the values are once, few, many and, for expanded clones, a class.

j_call: TRBJ2-5; d_call: NA; clone_size: NA; v_call: TRBV5-1; cdr3_nt: TGCTCCACCAGGAGTGACCAAGAGACCCAGTACTTC; cdr3_aa: CSTRSDQETQYF
j_call: TRBJ2-2; d_call: NA; clone_size: once; v_call: TRBV3-1/TRBV3-2; cdr3_nt: TGTGCCAGCAGCCAAAACGCAGGGCCTACGAACACCGGGGAGCTGTTTTTT; cdr3_aa: CASSQNAGPTNTGELFF
j_call: TRBJ2-2; d_call: NA; clone_size: NA; v_call: TRBV27; cdr3_nt: TGTGCCAGCAGTTTAAGGGGTGTCTGGAGCGGGGAGCTGTTTTTT; cdr3_aa: CASSLRGVWSGELFF
j_call: TRBJ2-7; d_call: NA; clone_size: NA; v_call: TRBV12-3/TRBV12-4; cdr3_nt: TGTGCCAGCAGCCGGACTGGGTACGAGCAGTACTTC; cdr3_aa: CASSRTGYEQYF
j_call: TRBJ2-5; d_call: TRBD1; clone_size: NA; v_call: TRBV2; cdr3_nt: TGTGCCAGCAGGGACAGGGTGGGTCGAGAGACCCAGTACTTC; cdr3_aa: CASRDRVGRETQYF
j_call: TRBJ2-5; d_call: NA; clone_size: NA; v_call: TRBV7-6; cdr3_nt: TGTGCCAGCAGCTTAGAGCTGGGAGAGACCCAGTACTTC; cdr3_aa: CASSLELGETQYF
j_call: TRBJ2-3; d_call: NA; clone_size: NA; v_call: TRBV19; cdr3_nt: TGTGCCAGTAACGAAAACGTCAGGGATACGCAGTATTTT; cdr3_aa: CASNENVRDTQYF
j_call: TRBJ1-1; d_call: NA; clone_size: NA; v_call: TRBV12-3/TRBV12-4; cdr3_nt: TGTGCCAGCAGTTTAAATCGGCGGGCTGAAGCTTTCTTT; cdr3_aa: CASSLNRRAEAFF
j_call: TRBJ2-2; d_call: TRBD2; clone_size: NA; v_call: TRBV6-1; cdr3_nt: TGTGCCAGCAGTGAAGGGTTTTGGGTACTAGCGAGGAGAACCGGGGAGCTGTTTTTT; cdr3_aa: CASSEGFWVLARRTGELFF
j_call: TRBJ1-5; d_call: NA; clone_size: NA; v_call: TRBV3-1/TRBV3-2; cdr3_nt: TGTGCCAGCAGCCAGGGACACCAACAGCCCCAGCATTTT; cdr3_aa: CASSQGHQQPQHF
j_call: TRBJ1-5; d_call: TRBD1; clone_size: NA; v_call: TRBV30; cdr3_nt: TGTGCCTGGAGTGAAGGAAACAGGGGGTTAAGCAATCAGCCCCAGCATTTT; cdr3_aa: CAWSEGNRGLSNQPQHF
j_call: TRBJ2-7; d_call: NA; clone_size: NA; v_call: TRBV7-2; cdr3_nt: TGTGCCAGCAGCTCCGATAGGACCCCTGCAGGGTACTTC; cdr3_aa: CASSSDRTPAGYF
j_call: TRBJ1-5; d_call: NA; clone_size: few; v_call: TRBV15; cdr3_nt: TGTGCCACCAGCAGAGAAGCTGGTGCGGGCAATCAGCCCCAGCATTTT; cdr3_aa: CATSREAGAGNQPQHF
j_call: TRBJ2-1; d_call: TRBD2; clone_size: NA; v_call: TRBV2; cdr3_nt: TGTGCCAGCAGTGCGGGCGGACTAGCGGGCTTCAATGAGCAGTTCTTC; cdr3_aa: CASSAGGLAGFNEQFF
j_call: TRBJ2-7; d_call: NA; clone_size: NA; v_call: TRBV7-2; cdr3_nt: TGTGCCACTCGCTCCGGAGGGCTGAACGAGCAGTACTTC; cdr3_aa: CATRSGGLNEQYF
j_call: TRBJ2-5; d_call: TRBD1; clone_size: NA; v_call: TRBV11-2; cdr3_nt: TGTGCCAGCAGCCGACAGGGTGAGACCCAGTACTTC; cdr3_aa: CASSRQGETQYF
j_call: TRBJ2-2; d_call: NA; clone_size: NA; v_call: TRBV7-3; cdr3_nt: TGTGCCAGCAGCCAAAAAGGGTTGAGACTAGCGAACACCGGGGAGCTGTTTTTT; cdr3_aa: CASSQKGLRLANTGELFF
j_call: TRBJ2-1; d_call: NA; clone_size: NA; v_call: TRBV29-1; cdr3_nt: TGCAGCGGTGGGACTTACAGCTCCTACAATGAGCAGTTCTTC; cdr3_aa: CSGGTYSSYNEQFF
j_call: TRBJ1-1; d_call: NA; clone_size: NA; v_call: TRBV3-1/TRBV3-2; cdr3_nt: TGTGCCAGCAGCGTGGGGGCAGGGATGAACACTGAAGCTTTCTTT; cdr3_aa: CASSVGAGMNTEAFF
j_call: TRBJ1-1; d_call: NA; clone_size: NA; v_call: TRBV7-9; cdr3_nt: TGTGCCAGCAGCCCCGGGATTATCACCTCGAACACTGAAGCTTTCTTT; cdr3_aa: CASSPGIITSNTEAFF
j_call: TRBJ2-3; d_call: NA; clone_size: NA; v_call: TRBV7-6; cdr3_nt: TGTGCCAGCAGCTCGTCCTTGACCCGCACAGATACGCAGTATTTT; cdr3_aa: CASSSSLTRTDTQYF
j_call: TRBJ1-2; d_call: NA; clone_size: NA; v_call: TRBV7-9; cdr3_nt: TGTGCCAGCAGCTTAGAACAGGCAGGGGAGTGGAGAGACTATGGCTACACCTTC; cdr3_aa: CASSLEQAGEWRDYGYTF
j_call: TRBJ2-7; d_call: TRBD2; clone_size: once; v_call: TRBV9; cdr3_nt: TGTGCCAGCAGCGTAGAGCCTAGCGGGAGCCACGAGCAGTACTTC; cdr3_aa: CASSVEPSGSHEQYF
j_call: TRBJ2-2; d_call: TRBD1; clone_size: NA; v_call: TRBV24-1; cdr3_nt: TGTGCCACCAGTGACTCCGGACAGGGGGGGGCCGGGGAGCTGTTTTTT; cdr3_aa: CATSDSGQGGAGELFF
j_call: TRBJ2-3; d_call: TRBD2; clone_size: NA; v_call: TRBV28; cdr3_nt: TGTGCCAGCAGTTTCTCTAGCGGGAGTATTGCAGATACGCAGTATTTT; cdr3_aa: CASSFSSGSIADTQYF